The sequence of this TCR beta chain was determined in a study of cytomegalovirus exposure and HLA in healthy donors. Findings of the study overall: A missense variant in DCLRE1C was later tied to TCR beta V- and J-gene trimming. TCR beta V segments were, for the most part, productive about 87% or about 30% of the time in an earlier analysis. Overall, approximately 150 TCR beta chains were annotated as cytomegalovirus-associated.

60 Vbeta and 13 Jbeta primers were used in PCR. TCRdb's table, derived via immunoSEQ multiplex PCR, lists solely in-frame clones and lacks some. Here the sample spans roughly 200,000 clones, about 70% being singletons. Germline V gives CDR1 MGHRA, CDR2 YSYEKL. Between the trimmed V and J ends, which lost 2 bases and 8 bases, there was a span of 27 bases. The CDR3 runs 18 residues. Turning to this clone: Its specificity is not known.

This rearrangement joins TRBV4-1 to TRBJ1-2; D is possibly TRBD1 (5 bases). The sequence was obtained from a woman under 40 in good health and CMV-seronegative. The sequenced sample was PBMCs. Written as DNA, the CDR3 is TGCGCCAGCAGCCAAATTGCGGGGGATCCGGGACTGGGGGAGGGCTACACCTTC. Its protein product is CASSQIAGDPGLGEGYTF.